The 19 T cell receptor beta chains below all came from one sample that was sequenced in a study of CD8+CD57+ T cells in acquired aplastic anemia. The template for TCR beta VDJ and CDR3 sequence profiling was genomic DNA. One entry per CDR3 protein results from TCRdb running MiXCR on the reads. Counted here are 50,000 to 65,000 distinct CDR3 sequences, 55% occurring once; the ten biggest clones make up 2% to 2.5%. Input material: sorted CD4+, CD8+, or CD8+CD57+ T cells (not recorded which) from PBMCs. These receptors all stem from a human donor in good health, serving as a control.

This clonotype occurred a few times. V usage is TRBV7-8 and J usage is TRBJ2-7, with 7 bases that match TRBD2. The CDR3 is 15 amino acids. Unmatched junction bases numbered 13, after V lost 5 bases and J lost 6 bases. Germline values: CDR1 SGHVS, CDR2 FQNEAQ. The CDR3 protein is CASSRRRDYAGEQYF. Here the CDR3 DNA reads TGTGCCAGCAGCCGCCGGAGGGACTATGCCGGCGAGCAGTACTTC. Full variable domain (rest looked up from reference TRBV7-8 and TRBJ2-7): GAGVSQSPRYKVAKRGQDVALRCDPISGHVSLFWYQQALGQGPEFLTYFQNEAQLDKSGLPSDRFFAERPEGSVSTLKIQRTQQEDSAVYLCASSRRRDYAGEQYFGPGTRLTVT.

The chain employs TRBV24-1 and TRBJ2-5; D is ambiguous. V lost 2 bases to trimming and J lost 5 bases, with 8 bases between them. Germline CDR1 KGHDR, CDR2 SFDVKD. The CDR3 covers 13 residues. The CDR3 loop is CATSDYPYETQYF. In DNA, the CDR3 is TGTGCCACCAGTGATTACCCGTACGAGACCCAGTACTTC.

Many counts were recorded for this clonotype. CDR3 nucleotides: TGTGCCAGCAGCTTGCGGCCGAAATACCACTATGGCTACACCTTC. Amino acid sequence: CASSLRPKYHYGYTF. J is TRBJ1-2 and V is TRBV5-8, with unresolved D. From germline, CDR1 is SGHTS and CDR2 YDEGEE. Trimming cost V 1 base and J 3 bases, with 13 bases left between them. The CDR3 loop spans 15 amino acids.

This chain uses TRBV19 with TRBJ1-5; tentative D call: TRBD1 (5 bases). V gave up 1 base and J gave up 6 bases, with 10 bases separating them. Germline CDR1 and CDR2: LNHDA and SQIVND (reference sequence). The CDR3 consists of 14 residues. The CDR3 DNA reads TGTGCCAGTAGTATAGCCTGGGGGGGTCAGCCCCAGCATTTT. It translates to CASSIAWGGQPQHF.

This clonotype has a count of ten or more. The V and J genes are TRBV20-1 and TRBJ1-1; no reliable D call. The CDR3 has 14 residues. CDR1 and CDR2 from the germline V gene are DFQATT and SNEGSKA (reference sequence). Trimming pared 7 bases from V and 0 bases from J, leaving 15 bases between. For the CDR3, the DNA is TGCAGTGGTAGGAGCGGACTTTTGAACACTGAAGCTTTCTTT. Translating gives CSGRSGLLNTEAFF.

CDR3 sequence (DNA): TGTGCCAGCAGTGAATTTAGCGGGAGTGACGAGCAGTACTTC. Amino acid sequence: CASSEFSGSDEQYF. This chain uses TRBV2 with TRBJ2-7; 9 bases align to TRBD2. Germline V gene sequence: CDR1 SNHLY, CDR2 FYNNEI. Losses at the gene ends were 2 bases for V and 5 bases for J; bases not matched to a gene: 4. This CDR3 is built from 14 residues.

The table lists this clonotype with many counts. The chain uses TRBV11-3 and TRBJ1-1; D call uncertain. V was clipped by 2 bases and J by 1 base, with 8 bases between them. CDR1 is SGHNT and CDR2 is YENEEA in the germline V gene. CDR3 length: 14 residues. This CDR3 is CASSLIAENTEAFF. The CDR3 nucleotides read TGTGCCAGCAGCTTAATTGCAGAGAACACTGAAGCTTTCTTT.

The chain recombines TRBV6-2 or TRBV6-3 with TRBJ1-6; D is perhaps TRBD1 (5 bases). CDR3 size: 14 residues. The germline V and J ends were trimmed by 11 bases and 9 bases, with 20 bases remaining between them. CDR1 and CDR2 from the germline V gene are MNHEY and SVGEGT. CDR3 loop: CADSYARQSSPLHF. CDR3 nucleotide sequence: TGTGCCGACAGTTACGCGCGGCAGTCTTCACCCCTCCACTTT.

This clonotype has at least ten counts. The V gene is TRBV6-1, the J gene TRBJ1-5; 7 bases are a match to TRBD1. From germline, CDR1 is MNHNS and CDR2 SASEGT. The CDR3 consists of 14 residues. V shed 6 bases, J shed 4 bases, and the junction held 6 bases outside the gene matches. CDR3 loop: CASRSRQGNQPQHF. CDR3 bases: TGTGCCAGCAGAAGCCGACAGGGTAATCAGCCCCAGCATTTT.

This clonotype was detected a few times. V and J are TRBV29-1 and TRBJ2-7, with D uncertain. The CDR3 totals 12 residues. Trimming left V 3 bases short and J 2 bases short, with 8 bases between. CDR1 and CDR2 from the germline V gene are SQVTM and ANQGSEA. CDR3 protein: CSVEEGPYEQYF. The CDR3 DNA reads as TGCAGCGTTGAGGAAGGGCCCTACGAGCAGTACTTC.

This clonotype came up many times. The V and J genes are TRBV11-2 and TRBJ2-7; TRBD2 matches 7 bases. V trimming: 5 bases; J trimming: 5 bases; junction bases outside the gene matches: 12. The CDR3 runs 15 residues. The germline gives CDR1 SGHAT, CDR2 FQNNGV. The CDR3 is CASSTRRGTAHEQYF. In DNA form, the CDR3 reads TGTGCCAGCAGCACCCGGCGGGGGACTGCCCACGAGCAGTACTTC.

This clonotype was found many times. This chain uses TRBV3-1 with TRBJ1-6; D is unclear. V was trimmed by 5 bases and J by 10 bases, leaving 12 bases between them. The CDR3 covers 13 residues. Germline V CDR1 and CDR2: LGHDT, YNNKEL (reference sequence). CDR3 residues: CASSNKRRSPLHF. In DNA, the CDR3 is TGTGCCAGCAGCAACAAGAGACGATCACCCCTCCACTTT.

The gene calls are TRBV24-1 and TRBJ2-1, with 10 bases matching TRBD2. The germline V gene has CDR1 KGHDR and CDR2 SFDVKD. The CDR3 is 16 residues long. The V and J ends lost 4 bases and 6 bases, in that order; junction bases with no gene match: 8. The CDR3 DNA reads TGTGCCACCAGTGACCGATTAAGCGGGAGGGGCAATGAGCAGTTCTTC. Residues: CATSDRLSGRGNEQFF.

This clonotype has a count of ten or more. V is TRBV9 and J is TRBJ2-2; 9 nucleotides agree with TRBD2. CDR3 length: 18 amino acids. Unmatched junction bases numbered 10, after V lost 4 bases and J lost 0 bases. Germline CDR1 and CDR2: SGDLS and YYNGEE. This chain's CDR3 is CASSTRTSAISNTGELFF. The CDR3, as DNA: TGTGCCAGCAGCACAAGGACTAGCGCAATTTCGAACACCGGGGAGCTGTTTTTT.

The chain couples TRBV10-3 to TRBJ2-3; 12 bases map to TRBD2. The CDR3 runs to 17 residues. Unmatched junction bases numbered 10, after V lost 4 bases and J lost 5 bases. Germline lookup yields CDR1 ENHRY and CDR2 SYGVKD. CDR3 sequence: CAISGTVLAGGIDTQYF. DNA of the CDR3: TGTGCCATCAGTGGGACTGTTCTAGCGGGGGGGATAGATACGCAGTATTTT.

The chain has TRBV6-1 and TRBJ1-3, with 9 bases matching TRBD1. The germline V gene encodes CDR1 MNHNS and CDR2 SASEGT. J gave up 0 bases and V 2 bases, and 5 bases lay outside the gene matches. CDR3 length: 17 residues. This chain's CDR3 is CASSEIGTGFSGNTIYF. The DNA for the CDR3 is TGTGCCAGCAGTGAAATCGGGACAGGGTTCTCTGGAAACACCATATATTTT.

V usage is TRBV2 and J usage is TRBJ1-6; no firm D call. The CDR3 extends over 15 amino acids. Trimming took 1 base from V and 14 from J, leaving 18 bases between them. Germline values: CDR1 SNHLY, CDR2 FYNNEI. The DNA of the CDR3 is TGTGCCAGCAGTGAAGGGAACAGCAAAGAATGGGCCCTCCACTTT. Residues: CASSEGNSKEWALHF.

This clonotype was seen repeatedly, ten times or more. The gene calls are TRBV12-3 or TRBV12-4 and TRBJ1-3; D not certain. Between the trimmed V and J ends, which lost 6 bases and 6 bases, there was a span of 15 bases. The CDR3 length is 14 residues. For the CDR3, the DNA is TGTGCCAGCAGCCGGAGCTTGGTTGAAAACACCATATATTTT. It is translated as CASSRSLVENTIYF.

This clonotype was seen repeatedly, ten times or more. The chain employs TRBV14 and TRBJ1-6; D perhaps matches TRBD1 (6 bases). CDR1 and CDR2 from the germline V gene are SGHDN and FVKESK. The V end was cut by 4 bases, the J end by 7 bases, with 11 bases between. The CDR3 contains 14 residues. CDR3 loop: CASSLGTSNSPLHF. For the CDR3, the DNA is TGTGCCAGCAGCCTCGGGACAAGCAATTCACCCCTCCACTTT.